The clone carrying this T cell receptor (beta chain) has just a few counts. Its target is not known. These data are taken from a study of T-cell memory formation after mild COVID-19. On the study more broadly: The two donors had largely donor-specific TCR clusters.

Each CDR3 protein is one row after TCRdb ran MiXCR on the 5' RACE reads. The sample holds 150,000 to 200,000 distinct CDR3 sequences; roughly 15% are singletons and the top ten take roughly 15%. CDR1 and CDR2 from the germline V gene are SGHVS and FQNEAQ. The CDR3 is made up of 15 amino acids. Trimming shortened V by 5 bases and J by 2 bases, and 13 bases separated the two germline ends. Findings and limits, study-wide: Later expanders leaned CD4+, whereas clones that contracted between day 15 and 85 were balanced CD4/CD8. The authors left the SARS-CoV-2 specificity of second-wave clones peaking on day 37 unconfirmed. Chiefly within CM and EM were the contracting CD4+ clones; CD8+ ones were within EMRA.

The receptor was isolated from an adult woman who had mild COVID-19 (a few samples of this study predate the infection). Cell type and time point are not known. The chain has TRBV7-8 and TRBJ1-5; D is ambiguous. The sequencing sample was made of PBMCs or a T cell subset sorted from them (not recorded which). The CDR3 region has the DNA TGTGCCAGCAGCCAATCGATTAGGGGCAATCAGCCCCAGCATTTT. Its translation is CASSQSIRGNQPQHF.